The rows below give T cell receptor beta chains drawn from one sample of a study of beta chain features in type 1 diabetes. The protocol was immunoSEQ multiplex PCR, while the TCRdb copy is restricted to in-frame clones and leaves out a portion. Of 970,000 or so clones detected, roughly 15% appear once; the ten largest clones hold about 0.02%. The sequenced sample consisted of naive CD4+ T cells from blood. The source of these receptors is a woman aged 18-29 years in good health. CDR3s include the opening cysteine and the closing phenylalanine or tryptophan. The order of the fields is V gene, CDR3 length, J gene, clone size, D gene, CDR3 DNA, CDR3 protein. The D gene is left open where the match is weak. Not all rows give a size; the values are once, few, many and, for expanded clones, a class.

TRBV11-2	14	TRBJ2-3	few	TRBD2	TGTGCCAGCAGCTTAGCGGGAGGGCAAGATACGCAGTATTTT	CASSLAGGQDTQYF
TRBV18	15	TRBJ2-7	.	.	TGTGCCAGCTCACCACCGCAAGGGACCTCCTACGAGCAGTACTTC	CASSPPQGTSYEQYF
TRBV4-3	16	TRBJ2-5	few	TRBD2	TGCGCCAGCAGCCAAGGGGGGACTAGTCGACAAGAGACCCAGTACTTC	CASSQGGTSRQETQYF
TRBV19	14	TRBJ2-7	.	.	TGTGCCAGTAGTCGTTATGTAGGGGGAGAGGAGCAGTACTTC	CASSRYVGGEEQYF
TRBV11-1	13	TRBJ2-7	few	.	TGTGCCAGCAGCTTGAGGTCTATTCACGAGCAGTACTTC	CASSLRSIHEQYF
TRBV7-2	14	TRBJ1-2	few	TRBD1	TGTGCCGGCCGGACAGGGGGCACGGACTATGGCTACACCTTC	CAGRTGGTDYGYTF
TRBV7-6	13	TRBJ1-2	few	TRBD1	TGTGCCAGCAGCGAGGGACAGACGTATGGCTACACCTTC	CASSEGQTYGYTF
TRBV18	19	TRBJ2-7	few	TRBD1	TGTGCCAGCTCACCACGACCGGCCTCCCGGGACAGGTTCAACTACGAGCAGTACTTC	CASSPRPASRDRFNYEQYF
TRBV5-1	14	TRBJ2-5	.	.	TGCGCCAGCAGCTTGTTAGCACAGAAAGAGACCCAGTACTTC	CASSLLAQKETQYF
TRBV4-2	14	TRBJ2-7	few	.	TGTGCCAGCAGCCAAGTTAAGAAAACCTACGAGCAGTACTTC	CASSQVKKTYEQYF
TRBV7-9	13	TRBJ2-5	.	.	TGTGCCAGCAGCTTAGGTTCCCAAGAGACCCAGTACTTC	CASSLGSQETQYF
TRBV19	14	TRBJ2-1	few	.	TGTGCAAGTAAAGCCGGACAGTCCTACAATGAGCAGTTCTTC	CASKAGQSYNEQFF
TRBV25-1	17	TRBJ2-6	.	TRBD1	TGTGCCAGCAGTGCGTGGACAGGGGAGTCTGGGGCCAACGTCCTGACTTTC	CASSAWTGESGANVLTF
TRBV7-8	13	TRBJ2-7	.	TRBD1	TGTGCCAGCATCGGACAGGGTCACTACGAGCAGTACTTC	CASIGQGHYEQYF
TRBV7-3	15	TRBJ2-1	.	.	TGTGCCAGCAGCTTATTAGGGTCAGGTTACAATGAGCAGTTCTTC	CASSLLGSGYNEQFF
TRBV2	11	TRBJ2-5	few	TRBD1	TGTGCCAGCAGGCCCCGGGACAGGAGATACTTC	CASRPRDRRYF
TRBV7-2	15	TRBJ2-1	few	.	TGTGCCAGCAGCTTCTTGGACTCCCCTTTTCTTGAGCAGTTCTTC	CASSFLDSPFLEQFF
TRBV7-9	18	TRBJ1-4	few	TRBD1	TGTGCCAGCAGCTTTATCCGGGACAGGGGGATCAAGAATGAAAAACTGTTTTTT	CASSFIRDRGIKNEKLFF
TRBV7-3	13	TRBJ2-3	once	.	TGTGCCAGCAGCTTAACTGGGCGAGATACGCAGTATTTT	CASSLTGRDTQYF
TRBV2	14	TRBJ1-5	.	.	TGTGCCAGCAGTGGCCAGTATAGCAATCAGCCCCAGCATTTT	CASSGQYSNQPQHF
TRBV23-1	16	TRBJ2-7	.	TRBD2	TGCGCCAGCAGTGTGACGACTAGCGGGAGGGCCTTTGAGCAGTACTTC	CASSVTTSGRAFEQYF
TRBV5-6	15	TRBJ2-1	.	.	TGTGCCAGCAGCTTTGGCTACTATGCCTACAATGAGCAGTTCTTC	CASSFGYYAYNEQFF
TRBV4-1	18	TRBJ1-2	.	TRBD1	TGCGCCAGCAGCCAAGTTAGCCTCGCGGGACAGGGGGCGCATGGCTACACCTTC	CASSQVSLAGQGAHGYTF
TRBV2	13	TRBJ2-7	few	.	TGTGCCAGCAGTGATCGGCAGCCCTACGAGCAGTACTTC	CASSDRQPYEQYF
TRBV18	15	TRBJ2-7	few	TRBD2	TGTGCCAGCTCACTGACTAGCGGAGCACCCTACGAGCAGTACTTC	CASSLTSGAPYEQYF
TRBV11-1	13	TRBJ2-7	few	TRBD1	TGTGCCAGCAGCTTATCCAGGGGGCACGAGCAGTACTTC	CASSLSRGHEQYF
TRBV25-1	14	TRBJ2-2	few	TRBD2	TGTGCCACCAGACTAGCGGGAGTAGACGGGGAGCTGTTTTTT	CATRLAGVDGELFF
TRBV28	14	TRBJ2-5	few	TRBD1	TGTGCCAGCAGCAGCAGGGGGATGGGGGAGACCCAGTACTTC	CASSSRGMGETQYF
TRBV4-2	17	TRBJ1-5	.	.	TGTGCCAGCAGCCAAGGACCGACAGAGAATAGCAATCAGCCCCAGCATTTT	CASSQGPTENSNQPQHF
TRBV10-1	18	TRBJ2-3	few	TRBD2	TGCGCCAGCAGTGAGTCGAGAGCGGGAGTTTCGGGCATGGTTACGCAGTATTTT	CASSESRAGVSGMVTQYF
TRBV28	14	TRBJ1-4	.	.	TGTGCCAGCAGTTTTTGGCAAGGAGATGAAAAACTGTTTTTT	CASSFWQGDEKLFF
TRBV7-9	16	TRBJ1-4	few	TRBD1	TGTGCCAGCAGCACCGGGACAGGGGGGACTAATGAAAAACTGTTTTTT	CASSTGTGGTNEKLFF